This T cell receptor (beta chain) was sequenced for a study of T cell responses to AZD1222 COVID-19 vaccine. Data came from immunoSEQ multiplex PCR; TCRdb stores just in-frame clones and leaves some out. This repertoire shows around 200,000 clones, around 90% found once; its top ten account for 0.49%. Notes on the study in general: An increase in Spike-specific TCR breadth and depth was observed after two AZD1222 doses.

Remarks on this clone: Its cognate antigen is unknown.

Germline lookup yields CDR1 MNHEY and CDR2 SMNVEV (reference sequence). V dropped 8 bases and J dropped 5 bases, with 9 bases sitting between them. The CDR3 is made up of 11 amino acids. This specimen was peripheral blood, taken on day 0 of AZD1222 vaccination. The chain combines TRBV27 with TRBJ1-2; no clear D. The receptor was isolated from an adult in good health. CDR3 nucleotide sequence: TGTGCCAGCGGCCCTGGGTATGGCTACACCTTC. This gives the protein CASGPGYGYTF.